This TCR beta chain was retrieved from a study of CD8+ T cells in alopecia areata. Germline V CDR1 and CDR2: GTSNPN, SVGIG (reference sequence). CDR3 length: 14 residues. V dropped 0 bases and J dropped 1 base, with 9 bases sitting between them. The authors extracted RNA and reverse transcribed it into cDNA as the sequencing template. Produced via immunoSEQ multiplex PCR; TCRdb's table is partial and in-frame only. The repertoire holds hundreds of thousands of clones, under 70% seen once, with 0.95% to 1.5% in the top ten. Details on this clone: The same CDR3 arises from other DNA sequences in this sample as well.

Regarding treatment: oral pan-JAK inhibitor, 5-10 mg twice daily. Sequencing was performed on CD4+ T cells sorted from blood, taken around week 42, from a patient treated with tofacitinib. This TCR derives from a human donor with alopecia areata. The chain carries TRBV30 and TRBJ2-5, with D perhaps TRBD1 (5 bases). The CDR3: CAWSVLGAQETQYF. DNA of the CDR3: TGTGCCTGGAGTGTCCTTGGGGCCCAAGAGACCCAGTACTTC.